This TCR beta chain stems from a study of CD8 T cells in ankylosing spondylitis (TCRdb year 2017). Context from the whole study: T cell receptor beta repertoires were profiled in healthy donors and ankylosing spondylitis patients so that disease-linked TCR variants could be found. The full study cohort comprised approximately 23 ankylosing spondylitis patients and roughly 110 healthy donors. Samples of peripheral blood were taken, and for ankylosing spondylitis patients, synovial fluid was collected as well.

The listed sequencing device is Illumina HiSeq 2500. TCR beta libraries were prepared by quantitative 5'-RACE with molecular barcodes. The paper's processing steps were these. A new computational method based on a probabilistic model of VDJ rearrangement was used to identify disease-linked TCR variants. TCRdb took the public reads, trimmed them with fastp at Q25, ran MiXCR for clone calling and kept in-frame beta chains. When rows share a CDR3 protein, they turn into one entry using the most common DNA and genes. The V and J calls were not made by the authors but by TCRdb's processing. Recorded for this sample are under 250,000 distinct CDR3 sequences; around a tenth of them occurred a single time. The ten biggest clones cover about 6.8% of the sample. Cut back by 1 base and 4 bases, the V and J ends lie 11 bases apart. CDR1 and CDR2, per the germline V gene, are SGHRS and YFSETQ. The CDR3 contains 14 residues, cysteine and phenylalanine counted. Of the read, only the CDR3 DNA is kept; its 42 bases are in frame from base 1.

Summary of the overall study and its limitations: A TCR beta motif made up of several highly homologous amino acid variants appeared to be characteristic of blood from ankylosing spondylitis patients. In peripheral blood, the disease-linked clones were found at relatively low frequencies and had a CD8+ phenotype. Some motif variants had previously been reported in the synovial fluid and blood of reactive arthritis patients, which suggests shared mechanisms of disease initiation. According to the report, matched synovial fluid samples from ankylosing spondylitis patients were significantly enriched for the disease-linked clones.

This clonotype was counted many times. Its antigen specificity is not known. One base away there is no much larger clone; base qualities are not given. Source material: blood, either unsorted or a sorted T cell fraction (not recorded which). The source of this sequence is a male donor with ankylosing spondylitis or in good health (not recorded which). The chain is made from TRBV5-1 and TRBJ1-1, with a weak D call of TRBD1 (6 bases match). The DNA reads TGCGCCAGCAGCTTGCAGCAGGGGAGCACTGAAGCTTTCTTT. The resulting protein is CASSLQQGSTEAFF.